This T cell receptor beta chain appears in the sequencing data of a study of a mutant IDH1 vaccine in newly diagnosed glioma. Study summary: Former treatment meant radiotherapy, temozolomide, or both; the majority had gotten both.

General study points: Whatever changes occurred in top peripheral T cell clonotypes seemed unrelated to pseudoprogression. The vaccine induced immune responses, and these occurred in about 95% of patients.

Of note for this clone: What it binds is not known.

The CDR3 totals 15 residues. V trimming: 2 bases; J trimming: 7 bases; junction bases outside the gene matches: 8. Germline values: CDR1 KGHSH, CDR2 LQKENI. TCRdb's copy holds only in-frame clones and misses some; the assay was immunoSEQ multiplex PCR. The data hold 30,000 to 35,000 clones, with 70% to 90% observed a single time. Time point of the sample: baseline, week 1 (first vaccination visit). Treatment defined: pre-vaccination baseline after standard-of-care therapy. The sample consisted of PBMCs, taken from a glioma patient treated with radiotherapy, temozolomide or both. This clonotype was obtained from a middle-aged woman with glioma. The chain recombines TRBV18 with TRBJ2-7; 10 bases align to TRBD2. The chain's CDR3 is CASSPGSGRAAEQYF. The CDR3 region has the DNA TGTGCCAGCTCACCAGGAAGCGGGAGGGCCGCTGAGCAGTACTTC.